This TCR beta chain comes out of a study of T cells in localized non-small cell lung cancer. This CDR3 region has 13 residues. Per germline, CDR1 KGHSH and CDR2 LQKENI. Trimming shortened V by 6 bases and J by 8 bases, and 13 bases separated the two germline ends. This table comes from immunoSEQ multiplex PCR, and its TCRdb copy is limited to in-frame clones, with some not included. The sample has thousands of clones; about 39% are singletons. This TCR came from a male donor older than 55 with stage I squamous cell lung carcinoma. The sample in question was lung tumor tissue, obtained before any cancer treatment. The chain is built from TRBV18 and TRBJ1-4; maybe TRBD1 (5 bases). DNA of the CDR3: TGTGCCAGCTCGGGGACCCTTGGGGAAAAACTGTTTTTT. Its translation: CASSGTLGEKLFF.